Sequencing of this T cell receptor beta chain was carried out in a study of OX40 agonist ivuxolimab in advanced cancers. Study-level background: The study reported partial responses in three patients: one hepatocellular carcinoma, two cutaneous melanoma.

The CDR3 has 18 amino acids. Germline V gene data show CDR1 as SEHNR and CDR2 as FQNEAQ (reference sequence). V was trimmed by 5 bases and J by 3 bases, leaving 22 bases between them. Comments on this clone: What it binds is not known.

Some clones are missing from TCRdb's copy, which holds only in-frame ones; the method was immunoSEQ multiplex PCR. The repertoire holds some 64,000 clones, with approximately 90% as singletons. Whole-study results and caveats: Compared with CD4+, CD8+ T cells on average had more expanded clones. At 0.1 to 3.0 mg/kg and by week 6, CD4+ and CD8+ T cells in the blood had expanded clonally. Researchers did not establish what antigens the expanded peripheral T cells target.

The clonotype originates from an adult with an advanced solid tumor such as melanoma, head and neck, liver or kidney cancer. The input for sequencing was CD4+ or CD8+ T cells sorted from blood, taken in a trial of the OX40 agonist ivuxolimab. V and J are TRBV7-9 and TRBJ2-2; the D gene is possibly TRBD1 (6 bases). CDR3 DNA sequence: TGTGCCAGCAGCCAGCCCAAACAGACAGGACGGGACACCGGGGAGCTGTTTTTT. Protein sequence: CASSQPKQTGRDTGELFF.